The 32 T cell receptor beta chains below come from one sample, sequenced in a study of shared clonotypes between healthy human individuals. Selected positively for CCR7 and CD45RO-negative, naive CD8 cells excluded terminally differentiated effector memory CD45RA+ cells. Some clones are missing from TCRdb's copy, which holds only in-frame ones; the method was immunoSEQ multiplex PCR. The table records approximately 2,200,000 clones, approximately 94% of them present only once. The source material was naive CD8+ T cells from PBMCs. The receptors come from a man between 18 and 35 years old in good health. Some clones in this sample may be carry-over from other donors' samples.

V is TRBV5-1 and J is TRBJ1-2; no clear D gene. V was cut by 1 base and J by 6 bases, with 22 bases left in between. Germline CDR1 SGHRS, CDR2 YFSETQ. CDR3 size: 17 residues. CDR3 in amino acids: CASSLSLYGDPLDGYTF. The CDR3, as DNA: TGCGCCAGCAGCTTGTCCCTATACGGGGATCCATTGGATGGCTACACCTTC.

This chain joins TRBV5-1 and TRBJ2-1; no clear D. V lost 1 base, J lost 7 bases, and 9 bases lay in between. The CDR3 has 13 amino acids. CDR1 is SGHRS and CDR2 is YFSETQ in the germline V gene. CDR3 residues: CASSLSIRNEQFF. The CDR3 coding sequence is TGCGCCAGCAGCTTGAGTATTCGTAATGAGCAGTTCTTC.

Note on this clone: A read error may account for a junction end that differs from germline. The chain recombines TRBV7-8 with TRBJ2-2; the D is unclear. Germline CDR1 and CDR2: SGHVS and FQNEAQ. This CDR3 has 15 residues. CDR3 bases: TGTGCCAGCAGCTTTGGTAGGGTAAACAACGGGGAGCTGTTTTTT. It is translated as CASSFGRVNNGELFF.

This chain joins TRBV28 and TRBJ2-2; D tentatively fits TRBD1 or TRBD2 (6 bases each). The length of the CDR3 is 15 residues. Germline V gene lookup returns CDR1 MDHEN and CDR2 SYDVKM. Trimming removed 3 bases from V and 4 bases from J, with 12 bases in between. DNA for the CDR3: TGTGCCAGCAGTTTGCCCGGGGGCCTCACCGGGGAGCTGTTTTTT. Amino acid sequence: CASSLPGGLTGELFF.

This clone was found once. The J gene is TRBJ2-5, the V gene TRBV27; TRBD1 aligns across 10 bases. The CDR3 runs to 16 residues. V trimming: 4 bases; J trimming: 3 bases; junction bases outside the gene matches: 8. Germline CDR1 is MNHEY and CDR2 is SMNVEV (reference sequence). The DNA for the CDR3 is TGTGCCAGCAGTTCCCGGGACAGGGGAGATGAAGAGACCCAGTACTTC. Residues: CASSSRDRGDEETQYF.

V gene TRBV7-6 combines with J gene TRBJ1-1, with no clear D. Germline loops: CDR1 SGHVS, CDR2 FNYEAQ. Trimming took off 5 bases at V and 3 bases at J, with 13 bases between the two ends. This CDR3 is 14 amino acids long. DNA of the CDR3: TGTGCCAGCAGCGAGCGGGTATTAGACACTGAAGCTTTCTTT. Translating gives CASSERVLDTEAFF.

The chain joins TRBV5-1 to TRBJ2-7; 13 bases map to TRBD2. Trimming cost V 2 bases and J 4 bases; bases outside gene matches: 6. The CDR3 sequence is 16 residues long. The germline V gene encodes CDR1 SGHRS and CDR2 YFSETQ. In DNA form, the CDR3 reads TGCGCCAGCAGCTTCGGGACTAGCGGGATTATTTACGAGCAGTACTTC. Translation: CASSFGTSGIIYEQYF.

The rearrangement links TRBV5-1 to TRBJ2-3; D unresolved. This CDR3 comprises 13 residues. The V end lost 1 base, the J end lost 4 bases, and 7 bases lay between the germline ends. CDR1 and CDR2 (germline): SGHRS, YFSETQ. CDR3 region: CASSLPQSDTQYF. CDR3 nucleotide sequence: TGCGCCAGCAGCTTGCCCCAGTCAGATACGCAGTATTTT.

This chain connects TRBV25-1 to TRBJ2-7, with TRBD1 matching over 7 bases. The CDR3 has 12 residues. J was trimmed by 4 bases and V by 10 bases; bases with no gene match: 7. Germline V gene lookup returns CDR1 MGHDK and CDR2 SYGVNS. CDR3 in amino acids: CATTQGVYEQYF. The CDR3 DNA follows: TGTGCCACCACCCAGGGGGTTTACGAGCAGTACTTC.

The V call is TRBV10-1, the J call TRBJ2-1, with D tentatively TRBD2 (6 bases). CDR3 size: 14 residues. CDR1 is WNHNN, CDR2 SYGVQD, per germline (reference sequence). The V gene lost 4 bases and the J gene lost 6 bases, with 13 bases spanning the gap. Here the CDR3 DNA reads TGCGCCAGCAGTGCGATACCCGGGGGCAATGAGCAGTTCTTC. Its protein product is CASSAIPGGNEQFF.

The chain carries TRBV11-2 and TRBJ1-4; 7 nucleotides agree with TRBD1. J lost 3 bases, V lost 2 bases, and 3 bases had no gene match. Germline V gene lookup returns CDR1 SGHAT and CDR2 FQNNGV. The CDR3 is 15 residues long. The CDR3 reads CASSLRDSSNEKLFF. The DNA for the CDR3 is TGTGCCAGCAGCTTACGGGACAGCTCTAATGAAAAACTGTTTTTT.

The chain carries TRBV6-1 and TRBJ2-1; D call uncertain. Looked up from germline, CDR1 is MNHNS and CDR2 is SASEGT. There are 14 residues in the CDR3. V was cut by 6 bases and J by 2 bases, with 11 bases left in between. CDR3 region: CASRDGSTYNEQFF. For the CDR3, the DNA is TGTGCCAGCAGGGACGGCTCCACCTACAATGAGCAGTTCTTC.

The chain joins TRBV4-1 to TRBJ2-2, with a tentative D call TRBD1 (6 bases). V was cut by 5 bases and J by 5 bases, with 9 bases left in between. CDR1 is MGHRA and CDR2 is YSYEKL in the germline V gene. The CDR3 contains 13 residues. CDR3 nucleotide sequence: TGCGCCAGCAGCACGACAGGTACCGGGGAGCTGTTTTTT. Amino acids: CASSTTGTGELFF.

This rearrangement joins TRBV29-1 to TRBJ1-5, with D unresolved. Trimming removed 4 bases at V and 4 bases at J, with 8 bases between. The CDR3 loop spans 12 amino acids. The germline V gene has CDR1 SQVTM and CDR2 ANQGSEA. The CDR3 loop is CSVAGGNQPQHF. Written as DNA, the CDR3 is TGCAGCGTTGCGGGTGGGAATCAGCCCCAGCATTTT. The full variable domain, in which reference TRBV29-1 and TRBJ1-5 provide the parts outside the CDR3, is SAVISQKPSRDICQRGTSLTIQCQVDSQVTMMFWYRQQPGQSLTLIATANQGSEATYESGFVIDKFPISRPNLTFSTLTVSNMSPEDSSIYLCSVAGGNQPQHFGDGTRLSIL.

This clone was recorded only once. This chain connects TRBV5-1 to TRBJ2-1, with 11 bases aligning to TRBD1. Germline CDR1 is SGHRS and CDR2 is YFSETQ. With 4 bases clipped from V and 2 bases from J, the junction kept 2 bases outside the gene matches. The CDR3 runs to 15 residues. This CDR3 is CASSPDRGPYNEQFF. The CDR3 DNA is TGCGCCAGCAGCCCGGACAGGGGGCCCTACAATGAGCAGTTCTTC.

The CDR3 loop is CASSESLAGVPDTQYF. DNA for the CDR3: TGTGCCAGCAGTGAAAGCCTAGCGGGAGTCCCAGATACGCAGTATTTT. The rearrangement uses TRBV25-1 and TRBJ2-3; TRBD2 matches at 10 bases. Germline V gene lookup returns CDR1 MGHDK and CDR2 SYGVNS. The CDR3 length is 16 residues. Trimming at V came to 2 bases and at J to 4 bases, leaving 6 bases not matched to a gene.

CDR3 residues: CASSFAGGWEQYF. The CDR3 DNA sequence: TGTGCCAGCAGCTTCGCGGGAGGGTGGGAGCAGTACTTC. V and J are TRBV5-4 and TRBJ2-7, with TRBD2 matching 9 bases. Per the germline V gene, CDR1 is SGHNT and CDR2 is YYREEE (reference sequence). The J segment lost 7 bases and the V segment lost 2 bases, leaving 4 bases of the junction unmatched. The CDR3 runs to 13 residues.

The chain joins TRBV10-3 to TRBJ2-6, with a possible D match to TRBD2 (6 bases). Trimming took 8 bases from V and 0 from J, leaving 8 bases between them. Looked up from germline, CDR1 is ENHRY and CDR2 is SYGVKD. There are 14 residues in the CDR3. The DNA of the CDR3 is TGTGCCATCGGGCGGGACTCTGGGGCCAACGTCCTGACTTTC. Its translation: CAIGRDSGANVLTF.

The chain links TRBV7-9 to TRBJ1-1; D might be TRBD1 (5 bases). The CDR3 has 18 residues. V shed 5 bases and J shed 0 bases, with 22 bases lying between them. Germline CDR1 SEHNR, CDR2 FQNEAQ (reference sequence). CDR3: CASSTTRDGAPMNTEAFF. The CDR3 DNA reads as TGTGCCAGCAGCACAACTCGGGACGGGGCGCCTATGAACACTGAAGCTTTCTTT.

The chain recombines TRBV27 with TRBJ2-2; 8 bases agree with TRBD1. CDR3 size: 15 residues. V shed 6 bases, J shed 5 bases, and the junction held 8 bases outside the gene matches. Looked up from germline, CDR1 is MNHEY and CDR2 is SMNVEV (reference sequence). The DNA for the CDR3 is TGTGCCAGCAGGTGGACAGGGCGGGGAACCGGGGAGCTGTTTTTT. This codes for CASRWTGRGTGELFF.

The chain uses TRBV5-5 and TRBJ2-1; 7 positions match TRBD1. This CDR3 is 15 amino acids long. Germline trimming cut 4 bases from V and 7 bases from J; bases unmatched to any gene: 11. The germline V gene has CDR1 SGHKS and CDR2 YYEKEE (reference sequence). CDR3 amino acids: CASSTMSGGGNEQFF. CDR3 coding DNA: TGTGCCAGCAGCACGATGTCAGGGGGTGGGAATGAGCAGTTCTTC.

The chain employs TRBV6-5 and TRBJ2-2; D ambiguous. Germline assignment: CDR1 MNHEY and CDR2 SVGAGI. CDR3 size: 15 residues. With 5 bases removed from V and 0 bases from J, the gap between germline ends came to 10 bases. The CDR3 nucleotides are TGTGCCAGCAGTCCCACACCCTCGAACACCGGGGAGCTGTTTTTT. Translated, it gives CASSPTPSNTGELFF.

The chain recombines TRBV7-8 with TRBJ2-3; the D is unclear. The germline V gene encodes CDR1 SGHVS and CDR2 FQNEAQ. V lost 3 bases and J lost 5, with 6 bases in between. CDR3 length equals 12 residues. The CDR3 protein is CASSLLVDTQYF. The CDR3 DNA reads as TGTGCCAGCAGCTTGCTTGTAGATACGCAGTATTTT.

The rearrangement links TRBV4-3 to TRBJ1-1; the match to TRBD1 covers 7 bases. Germline V lookup: CDR1 LGHNA, CDR2 YSLEER. This CDR3 has 15 amino acids. V was clipped by 6 bases and J by 0 bases; unmatched bases: 7. The CDR3, as DNA: TGCGCCAGCAGTAGCAGACAGGGCCTGAACACTGAAGCTTTCTTT. This translates into CASSSRQGLNTEAFF.

The chain employs TRBV5-6 and TRBJ2-3; no definite D call. The CDR3 runs to 15 residues. Trimming stripped 3 bases from V and 0 bases from J, with 11 bases between. The germline V gene encodes CDR1 SGHDT and CDR2 YYEEEE. The CDR3 here is CASSSRFPSTDTQYF. The CDR3 DNA is TGTGCCAGCAGCTCGAGATTCCCTAGCACAGATACGCAGTATTTT.

V is TRBV6-4 and J is TRBJ1-5; the match to TRBD1 covers 7 bases. The CDR3 consists of 15 residues. Per the germline V gene, CDR1 is MRHNA and CDR2 is SNTAGT. With V trimmed by 5 bases and J by 2 bases, 6 bases remained unmatched. CDR3 in DNA: TGTGCCAGCAGTCAGGGGGTTCGGCGCAATCAGCCCCAGCATTTT. It is translated as CASSQGVRRNQPQHF.

V is TRBV7-9 and J is TRBJ1-1; D remains ambiguous. The CDR3 has 15 amino acids. Germline V CDR1 and CDR2: SEHNR, FQNEAQ (reference sequence). With 1 base removed from V and 5 bases from J, the gap between germline ends came to 14 bases. CDR3 residues: CASSLGPAGETEAFF. The CDR3 DNA reads as TGTGCCAGCAGCTTAGGGCCCGCCGGAGAAACTGAAGCTTTCTTT.

V and J are TRBV5-6 and TRBJ1-2; weak D call: TRBD1 (5 bases). Germline assignment: CDR1 SGHDT and CDR2 YYEEEE. V was pared by 3 bases and J by 2 bases, with 14 bases between. CDR3 length: 15 residues. The CDR3 reads CASSSREGTNYGYTF. CDR3 sequence (DNA): TGTGCCAGCAGCTCCCGTGAAGGGACGAACTATGGCTACACCTTC.

On this clone: Different DNA sequences within this sample yield the same CDR3. The chain links TRBV9 to TRBJ1-1; D gene unclear. Per germline, CDR1 SGDLS and CDR2 YYNGEE. Deletions cut 3 bases from V and 0 bases from J, with 3 bases between. This CDR3 contains 12 residues. The CDR3 nucleotides read TGTGCCAGCAGCGGTGTGAACACTGAAGCTTTCTTT. It encodes CASSGVNTEAFF.

DNA of the CDR3: TGTGCCAGCACACCGACGAACACTGAAGCTTTCTTT. This codes for CASTPTNTEAFF. The genes are TRBV7-9 and TRBJ1-1; D unclear. The CDR3 loop spans 12 amino acids. In germline, CDR1 is SEHNR, CDR2 FQNEAQ (reference sequence). V lost 7 bases, J lost 1 base, and 7 bases lay in between.

The V and J genes are TRBV12-5 and TRBJ2-7; 8 positions agree with TRBD2. The CDR3 has 13 residues. J gave up 6 bases and V 6 bases, and 7 bases lay outside the gene matches. CDR1 and CDR2 (germline): LGHNT, FRNRAP. In DNA, the CDR3 is TGTGCTAGTGGCCCGGGGGGGAGGGCCGAGCAGTACTTC. Its protein is CASGPGGRAEQYF.

The gene calls are TRBV9 and TRBJ2-3, with TRBD1 matching 11 bases. Trimming removed 3 bases from V and 4 bases from J; junction bases left unmatched: 4. CDR3 size: 15 residues. CDR1 SGDLS and CDR2 YYNGEE come from the germline V gene. The DNA of the CDR3 is TGTGCCAGCAGCGCGGACAGGGGGCATGCAGATACGCAGTATTTT. Its protein is CASSADRGHADTQYF.